This TCR beta chain derives from a study of blood T cell repertoires in COVID-19. On the study more broadly: Sites across the United States, Italy and Spain contributed samples from acute and convalescent COVID-19. PBMCs, B-cell-depleted T cells, or T cells were the source of the cDNA or gDNA that made up the material.

J was trimmed by 1 base and V by 4 bases; bases with no gene match: 5. Germline-derived CDR1 and CDR2 are SGHRS and YFSETQ. This CDR3 is 16 amino acids long. As processed by the authors: Estimates of nucleated cell counts were drawn from the amplification of reference gene primers. The table came from immunoSEQ multiplex PCR; TCRdb's copy has only in-frame clones and leaves some out. The V and J calls and the clone size are those of that table, but D and trimming were determined from the DNA. The profile shows about 91,000 clones, almost 90% of them singletons. This TCR was sampled from a woman in her 70s with acute or convalescent COVID-19. Input material: peripheral blood. The chain recombines TRBV5-1 with TRBJ2-2; 9 bases match TRBD1. CDR3 DNA sequence: TGCGCCAGCAGCAGAACGGGACAGGGGAACACCGGGGAGCTGTTTTTT. This sequence encodes CASSRTGQGNTGELFF.